The 26 T cell receptor beta chains in this list originate from one sample, sequenced in a study of shared clonotypes between healthy human individuals. Clones were read by immunoSEQ multiplex PCR, and TCRdb kept only the in-frame ones, dropping some. The sample holds 2 million to 2.5 million clones, under 95% seen once. Sequencing input: naive CD4+ T cells from PBMCs. Described subset: CD45RA+ positively selected. Receptors were obtained from a man aged 18 to 35 in good health. Some clones in this sample may be carry-over from other donors' samples.

This sequence joins TRBV5-1 and TRBJ1-1, with TRBD1 matching over 8 bases. V trimming: 4 bases; J trimming: 4 bases; junction bases outside the gene matches: 12. CDR1 is SGHRS and CDR2 is YFSETQ in the germline V gene. This CDR3 region has 16 residues. CDR3 nucleotides: TGCGCCAGCAGCCCGGAACCGAGTGGGACAGGCACTGAAGCTTTCTTT. Protein: CASSPEPSGTGTEAFF.

V gene TRBV7-3 combines with J gene TRBJ2-7; no firm D call. From germline, CDR1 is SGHTA and CDR2 FQGTGA. Trimming removed 4 bases at V and 3 bases at J, with 22 bases between. The CDR3 consists of 17 residues. In nucleotides, the CDR3 is TGTGCCAGCAGCTCATTTGATCGCGGAAGGCCGGTCTACGAGCAGTACTTC. Translated, it gives CASSSFDRGRPVYEQYF. Using reference TRBV7-3 and TRBJ2-7 for the parts outside the CDR3, the full variable domain is GAGVSQTPSNKVTEKGKYVELRCDPISGHTALYWYRQSLGQGPEFLIYFQGTGAADDSGLPNDRFFAVRPEGSVSTLKIQRTERGDSAVYLCASSSFDRGRPVYEQYFGPGTRLTVT.

The chain links TRBV28 to TRBJ2-6; TRBD1 aligns across 8 bases. The germline gives CDR1 MDHEN, CDR2 SYDVKM. With V trimmed by 4 bases and J by 1 base, 15 bases remained unmatched. The CDR3 consists of 20 residues. The CDR3 reads CASSSRNSGRGLSGANVLTF. DNA for the CDR3: TGTGCCAGCAGTTCCCGGAACTCGGGCAGGGGGCTGTCTGGGGCCAACGTCCTGACTTTC.

The V and J genes are TRBV5-1 and TRBJ1-1, with D possibly being TRBD1 (6 bases). Germline CDR1 SGHRS, CDR2 YFSETQ. This CDR3 has 16 residues. V was pared by 3 bases and J by 3 bases, with 18 bases between. DNA of the CDR3: TGCGCCAGCAGCTGGGGGGCCGGGACCGAGGACACTGAAGCTTTCTTT. Its protein product is CASSWGAGTEDTEAFF.

As regards this clone: At the DNA level, this CDR3 is encoded by other sequences in the same sample as well. The chain uses TRBV29-1 and TRBJ2-5, with D perhaps matching TRBD1 (6 bases). The CDR3 totals 11 residues. Germline assignment: CDR1 SQVTM and CDR2 ANQGSEA. V was shortened by 7 bases and J by 2 bases, with 8 bases between the two germline ends. CDR3 sequence reads: CSGTVQETQYF. The CDR3 bases are TGCAGCGGGACAGTACAAGAGACCCAGTACTTC.

This sequence joins TRBV7-2 and TRBJ2-1; 7 nucleotides line up with TRBD1. This CDR3 comprises 14 residues. The trim removed 5 bases at V and 7 bases at J, leaving 8 bases unmatched. CDR1 SGHTA and CDR2 FQGNSA come from the germline V gene. CDR3 amino acids: CASSHDRAMNEQFF. CDR3 nucleotide sequence: TGTGCCAGCAGCCACGACAGGGCCATGAATGAGCAGTTCTTC.

The rearrangement links TRBV6-5 to TRBJ1-5; TRBD1 agrees at 8 bases. Losses at the gene ends were 6 bases for V and 5 bases for J; bases not matched to a gene: 6. Germline V lookup: CDR1 MNHEY, CDR2 SVGAGI. CDR3 length: 14 amino acids. CDR3 in DNA: TGTGCCAGCAGCCCCCAGGGGGCCGATCAGCCCCAGCATTTT. Translation: CASSPQGADQPQHF.

A word on this clone: This same CDR3 is encoded by further DNA sequences in the sample. The chain recombines TRBV6-5 with TRBJ2-1, with D hard to call. The CDR3 has 12 residues. V gave up 2 bases and J gave up 9 bases, with 8 bases separating them. Looked up from germline, CDR1 is MNHEY and CDR2 is SVGAGI. The CDR3 sequence: CASSYPVGEQFF. The CDR3 DNA is TGTGCCAGCAGTTACCCCGTTGGTGAGCAGTTCTTC.

CDR3 DNA sequence: TGCAGCGTTAGGGGGCGGTGGATGGCCTCTGAAGCTTTCTTT. Residues: CSVRGRWMASEAFF. The chain is built from TRBV29-1 and TRBJ1-1; 7 bases align to TRBD1. This CDR3 has 14 residues. Per the germline V gene, CDR1 is SQVTM and CDR2 is ANQGSEA. The V segment lost 5 bases and the J segment 6 bases; nucleotides outside the gene matches: 12. Full variable domain (remainder filled in from reference TRBV29-1 and TRBJ1-1): SAVISQKPSRDICQRGTSLTIQCQVDSQVTMMFWYRQQPGQSLTLIATANQGSEATYESGFVIDKFPISRPNLTFSTLTVSNMSPEDSSIYLCSVRGRWMASEAFFGQGTRLTVV.

Remarks on this clone: At the DNA level, this CDR3 is encoded by other sequences in the same sample as well. The chain carries TRBV28 and TRBJ2-7; 9 bases align to TRBD1. From germline, CDR1 is MDHEN and CDR2 SYDVKM. The CDR3 loop spans 16 amino acids. The J segment lost 2 bases and the V segment lost 3 bases, leaving 8 bases of the junction unmatched. The CDR3, as DNA: TGTGCCAGCAGTTTCCGTCTAGGGACAGGGACCTACGAGCAGTACTTC. It is translated as CASSFRLGTGTYEQYF.

This rearrangement joins TRBV6-1 to TRBJ1-6; no firm D call. There are 15 residues in the CDR3. Germline V gene sequence: CDR1 MNHNS, CDR2 SASEGT. V was clipped by 7 bases and J by 7 bases, with 17 bases between them. CDR3 sequence: CASNVVGTINSPLHF. The CDR3 DNA reads TGTGCCAGCAATGTCGTCGGAACAATCAATTCACCCCTCCACTTT.

As for this clone: One end of the junction fails to match germline, which may point to a read error. The DNA for the CDR3 is TGCAGTGCTACACCGGGGCACTTC. Translating it yields CSATPGHF. This chain connects TRBV20-1 to TRBJ1-2, with D possibly being TRBD1 (5 bases). CDR1 and CDR2 (germline): DFQATT, SNEGSKA (reference sequence). The CDR3 extends over 8 amino acids.

The CDR3 protein is CASSIGGDSSEQYF. The CDR3 bases are TGTGCCAGTAGTATTGGCGGGGATTCGTCAGAGCAGTACTTC. The chain recombines TRBV19 with TRBJ2-7; weak D call: TRBD2 (6 bases). V shed 3 bases and J shed 7 bases, with 16 bases lying between them. The CDR3 has 14 amino acids. Germline V gene lookup returns CDR1 LNHDA and CDR2 SQIVND (reference sequence).

This chain uses TRBV5-8 with TRBJ1-3; 7 bases map to TRBD1. V dropped 3 bases and J dropped 0; count of bases not matched to a gene: 6. This CDR3 is 16 amino acids long. Germline CDR1 SGHTS, CDR2 YDEGEE. CDR3 protein: CASSSTTGLSGNTIYF. The DNA for the CDR3 is TGTGCCAGCAGCTCTACGACAGGGCTCTCTGGAAACACCATATATTTT.

The CDR3 sequence: CASSYSASGINEQYF. The CDR3 nucleotides are TGTGCCAGCAGTTACTCTGCTAGCGGGATCAACGAGCAGTACTTC. The rearrangement links TRBV6-6 to TRBJ2-7; TRBD2 aligns across 9 bases. J was trimmed by 5 bases and V by 0 bases; bases with no gene match: 5. In germline, CDR1 is MNHNY, CDR2 SVGAGI (reference sequence). The CDR3 has 15 amino acids.

The gene calls are TRBV29-1 and TRBJ2-1; D may be TRBD2 (6 bases). The germline CDR1 and CDR2 sequences are SQVTM and ANQGSEA. V was shortened by 6 bases and J by 8 bases, with 11 bases between the two germline ends. This CDR3 contains 11 residues. CDR3 in DNA: TGCAGCGTCCCGGGAGTAGATGAGCAGTTCTTC. This gives the protein CSVPGVDEQFF.

Regarding this clone: The sample holds other DNA sequences that translate to the same CDR3. V is TRBV18 and J is TRBJ2-1; 9 nucleotides align to TRBD1. This CDR3 is built from 14 residues. Losses at the gene ends were 6 bases for V and 6 bases for J; bases not matched to a gene: 6. Germline lookup yields CDR1 KGHSH and CDR2 LQKENI. The CDR3 DNA reads TGTGCCAGCTCCCCGGGACAGGGTATCAATGAGCAGTTCTTC. Translated, it gives CASSPGQGINEQFF.

V and J are TRBV5-1 and TRBJ2-3, with 9 bases fitting TRBD1. The CDR3 covers 16 residues. Germline values: CDR1 SGHRS, CDR2 YFSETQ. The trim removed 5 bases at V and 2 bases at J, leaving 9 bases unmatched. This CDR3 reads CASRQNRDRATDTQYF. The CDR3 coding sequence is TGCGCCAGCAGACAAAACCGGGACAGGGCCACAGATACGCAGTATTTT.

This chain uses TRBV7-3 with TRBJ1-1; possible D gene TRBD1, 6 bases. Trimming cost V 5 bases and J 3 bases, with 13 bases left between them. Germline lookup yields CDR1 SGHTA and CDR2 FQGTGA. The CDR3 is 14 residues long. The CDR3 loop is CASSQGGADTEAFF. The CDR3 DNA reads TGTGCCAGCAGCCAAGGGGGGGCTGACACTGAAGCTTTCTTT.

The DNA of the CDR3 is TGTGCCATCAGTGACATCAACGAGCAGTACTTC. As protein: CAISDINEQYF. The rearrangement joins TRBV10-3 to TRBJ2-7; D gene ambiguous. The V and J ends lost 3 bases and 5 bases respectively, with 5 bases between them. Germline-derived CDR1 and CDR2 are ENHRY and SYGVKD. The CDR3 is 11 amino acids.

This rearrangement joins TRBV5-4 to TRBJ2-5; 8 nucleotides align to TRBD2. V lost 5 bases and J lost 5; bases outside the gene matches: 11. The CDR3 loop spans 15 amino acids. Germline V gene data show CDR1 as SGHNT and CDR2 as YYREEE (reference sequence). Here the CDR3 DNA reads TGTGCCAGCAGACCGACAGCGGGAGCATCCGAGACCCAGTACTTC. Amino acids: CASRPTAGASETQYF. Combining the CDR3 with reference TRBV5-4 and TRBJ2-5 gives the whole variable domain ETGVTQSPTHLIKTRGQQVTLRCSSQSGHNTVSWYQQALGQGPQFIFQYYREEENGRGNFPPRFSGLQFPNYSSELNVNALELDDSALYLCASRPTAGASETQYFGPGTRLLVL.

The rearrangement links TRBV5-1 to TRBJ2-4, with D hard to call. The CDR3 spans 16 residues. In germline, CDR1 is SGHRS, CDR2 YFSETQ. V dropped 1 base and J dropped 1 base, with 12 bases sitting between them. In DNA form, the CDR3 reads TGCGCCAGCAGCTTGACGCCGGGTGGGGCCAAAAACATTCAGTACTTC. Its translation is CASSLTPGGAKNIQYF.

The chain uses TRBV15 and TRBJ2-1; TRBD2 agrees at 8 bases. Germline CDR1 reads LNHNV; CDR2 reads YYDKDF (reference sequence). The V and J ends lost 3 bases and 4 bases, in that order; junction bases with no gene match: 14. CDR3 size: 18 residues. The CDR3 loop reads CATSSTYRAGAGYNEQFF. In nucleotides, the CDR3 is TGTGCCACCAGCAGTACTTATCGAGCGGGAGCCGGTTACAATGAGCAGTTCTTC.

V gene TRBV19 combines with J gene TRBJ1-5, with D maybe TRBD1 (5 bases). The CDR3 contains 16 residues. V was trimmed by 2 bases and J by 6 bases, leaving 17 bases between them. Germline CDR1 is LNHDA and CDR2 is SQIVND (reference sequence). CDR3 nucleotide sequence: TGTGCCAGTAGTATACAAGCGCAGGGTATTCCTCAGCCCCAGCATTTT. Amino acid sequence: CASSIQAQGIPQPQHF.

The chain is built from TRBV7-9 and TRBJ2-5; D possibly corresponds to TRBD2 (6 bases). Germline values: CDR1 SEHNR, CDR2 FQNEAQ (reference sequence). Deletions cut 4 bases from V and 5 bases from J, with 14 bases between. The CDR3 loop spans 14 amino acids. This chain's CDR3 is CASSSEGRFETQYF. The CDR3 DNA reads as TGTGCCAGCAGCTCGGAGGGACGCTTCGAGACCCAGTACTTC.

Here the CDR3 reads CASIASSGTDTQYF. In nucleotides, the CDR3 is TGCGCCAGCATAGCGTCCTCGGGCACAGATACGCAGTATTTT. The V call is TRBV5-1, the J call TRBJ2-3; D perhaps matches TRBD2 (5 bases). With 6 bases removed from V and 1 base from J, the gap between germline ends came to 12 bases. Germline V gene sequence: CDR1 SGHRS, CDR2 YFSETQ. The CDR3 consists of 14 residues.